This T cell receptor beta chain was obtained from a study of CD8 T cells in Susac syndrome. The patients serving as multiple sclerosis controls were treatment-naive. They had stable or active relapsing-remitting disease and fulfilled revised McDonald criteria. In germline, CDR1 is MRHNA, CDR2 SNTAGT. Trimming pared 5 bases from V and 0 bases from J, leaving 8 bases between. CDR3 length: 15 residues. An input of 0.5 to 1 ug of RNA was subjected to reverse transcription using random hexamers. With immunoSEQ multiplex PCR, TCR beta CDR3 was amplified across 54 Vbeta and 13 Jbeta. TCRdb recomputed calls from the immunoSEQ multiplex PCR reads with MiXCR, one row per CDR3 protein. Here the sample spans 250,000 to 300,000 distinct CDR3 sequences, approximately 85% being singletons. This clonotype was seen more than once but under ten times.

The receptor comes from a human donor with multiple sclerosis. The rearrangement uses TRBV6-4 and TRBJ2-6; D remains unclear. The sample comprised CD8+ T cells from PBMCs. CDR3 region: CASSPTGSGANVLTF. In DNA, the CDR3 is TGTGCCAGCAGTCCGACGGGCTCTGGGGCCAACGTCCTGACTTTC.